This T cell receptor (beta chain) was identified in a study of T cell responses to AZD1222 COVID-19 vaccine. The repertoire was sequenced with immunoSEQ multiplex PCR; TCRdb's copy has only in-frame clones and lacks some. The sample records approximately 110,000 clones, roughly 90% being singletons. Germline lookup yields CDR1 MNHEY and CDR2 SVGAGI. The CDR3 length is 14 residues. V was shortened by 0 bases and J by 6 bases, with 8 bases between the two germline ends. Sequences were derived from peripheral blood, sampled 28 days after the second AZD1222 dose. The gene calls are TRBV6-5 and TRBJ2-2; the D gene could be TRBD1 or TRBD2 (5 bases each). The sequence came from an adult who received the AZD1222 COVID-19 vaccine. The CDR3 loop is CASSYSMGAGELFF. In DNA form, the CDR3 reads TGTGCCAGCAGTTACTCGATGGGGGCCGGGGAGCTGTTTTTT.